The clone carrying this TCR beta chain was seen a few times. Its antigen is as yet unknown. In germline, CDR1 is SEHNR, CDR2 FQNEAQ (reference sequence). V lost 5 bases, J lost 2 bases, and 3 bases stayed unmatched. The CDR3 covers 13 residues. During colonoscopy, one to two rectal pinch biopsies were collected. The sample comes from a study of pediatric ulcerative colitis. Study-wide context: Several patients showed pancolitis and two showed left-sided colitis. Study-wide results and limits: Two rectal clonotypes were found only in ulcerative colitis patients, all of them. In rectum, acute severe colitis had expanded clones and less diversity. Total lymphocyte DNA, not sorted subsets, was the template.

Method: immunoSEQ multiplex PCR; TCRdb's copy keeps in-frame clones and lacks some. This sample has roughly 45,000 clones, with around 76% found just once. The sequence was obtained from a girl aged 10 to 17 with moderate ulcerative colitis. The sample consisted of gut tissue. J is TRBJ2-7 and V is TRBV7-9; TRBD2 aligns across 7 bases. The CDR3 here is CASSHSGTYEQYF. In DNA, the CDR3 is TGTGCCAGCAGCCACAGCGGGACCTACGAGCAGTACTTC.